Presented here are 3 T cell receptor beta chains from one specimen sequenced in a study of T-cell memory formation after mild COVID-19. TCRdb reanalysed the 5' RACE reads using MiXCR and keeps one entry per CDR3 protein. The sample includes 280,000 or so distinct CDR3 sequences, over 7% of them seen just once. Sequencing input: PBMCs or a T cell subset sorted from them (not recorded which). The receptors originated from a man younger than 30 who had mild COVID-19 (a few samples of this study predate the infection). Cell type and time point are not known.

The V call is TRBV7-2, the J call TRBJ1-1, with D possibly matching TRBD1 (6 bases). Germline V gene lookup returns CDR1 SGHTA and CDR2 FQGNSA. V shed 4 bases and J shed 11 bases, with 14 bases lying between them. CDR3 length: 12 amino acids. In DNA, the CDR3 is TGTGCCAGCAGCTCCGGACAGCGTCGGGCTTTCTTT. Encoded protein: CASSSGQRRAFF.

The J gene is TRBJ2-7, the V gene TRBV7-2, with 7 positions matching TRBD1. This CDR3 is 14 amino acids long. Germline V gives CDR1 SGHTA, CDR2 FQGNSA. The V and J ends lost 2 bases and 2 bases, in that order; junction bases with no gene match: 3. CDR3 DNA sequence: TGTGCCAGCAGCTTAACCGGACAGGCCTACGAGCAGTACTTC. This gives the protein CASSLTGQAYEQYF.

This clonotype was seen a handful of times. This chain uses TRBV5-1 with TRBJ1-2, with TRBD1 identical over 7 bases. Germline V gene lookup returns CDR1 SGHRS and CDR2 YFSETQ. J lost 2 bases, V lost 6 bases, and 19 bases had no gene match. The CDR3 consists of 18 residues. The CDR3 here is CASTLGGIGQAQNYGYTF. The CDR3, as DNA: TGCGCCAGCACCCTAGGGGGGATAGGACAGGCTCAAAACTATGGCTACACCTTC. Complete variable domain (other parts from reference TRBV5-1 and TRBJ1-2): KAGVTQTPRYLIKTRGQQVTLSCSPISGHRSVSWYQQTPGQGLQFLFEYFSETQRNKGNFPGRFSGRQFSNSRSEMNVSTLELGDSALYLCASTLGGIGQAQNYGYTFGSGTRLTVV.